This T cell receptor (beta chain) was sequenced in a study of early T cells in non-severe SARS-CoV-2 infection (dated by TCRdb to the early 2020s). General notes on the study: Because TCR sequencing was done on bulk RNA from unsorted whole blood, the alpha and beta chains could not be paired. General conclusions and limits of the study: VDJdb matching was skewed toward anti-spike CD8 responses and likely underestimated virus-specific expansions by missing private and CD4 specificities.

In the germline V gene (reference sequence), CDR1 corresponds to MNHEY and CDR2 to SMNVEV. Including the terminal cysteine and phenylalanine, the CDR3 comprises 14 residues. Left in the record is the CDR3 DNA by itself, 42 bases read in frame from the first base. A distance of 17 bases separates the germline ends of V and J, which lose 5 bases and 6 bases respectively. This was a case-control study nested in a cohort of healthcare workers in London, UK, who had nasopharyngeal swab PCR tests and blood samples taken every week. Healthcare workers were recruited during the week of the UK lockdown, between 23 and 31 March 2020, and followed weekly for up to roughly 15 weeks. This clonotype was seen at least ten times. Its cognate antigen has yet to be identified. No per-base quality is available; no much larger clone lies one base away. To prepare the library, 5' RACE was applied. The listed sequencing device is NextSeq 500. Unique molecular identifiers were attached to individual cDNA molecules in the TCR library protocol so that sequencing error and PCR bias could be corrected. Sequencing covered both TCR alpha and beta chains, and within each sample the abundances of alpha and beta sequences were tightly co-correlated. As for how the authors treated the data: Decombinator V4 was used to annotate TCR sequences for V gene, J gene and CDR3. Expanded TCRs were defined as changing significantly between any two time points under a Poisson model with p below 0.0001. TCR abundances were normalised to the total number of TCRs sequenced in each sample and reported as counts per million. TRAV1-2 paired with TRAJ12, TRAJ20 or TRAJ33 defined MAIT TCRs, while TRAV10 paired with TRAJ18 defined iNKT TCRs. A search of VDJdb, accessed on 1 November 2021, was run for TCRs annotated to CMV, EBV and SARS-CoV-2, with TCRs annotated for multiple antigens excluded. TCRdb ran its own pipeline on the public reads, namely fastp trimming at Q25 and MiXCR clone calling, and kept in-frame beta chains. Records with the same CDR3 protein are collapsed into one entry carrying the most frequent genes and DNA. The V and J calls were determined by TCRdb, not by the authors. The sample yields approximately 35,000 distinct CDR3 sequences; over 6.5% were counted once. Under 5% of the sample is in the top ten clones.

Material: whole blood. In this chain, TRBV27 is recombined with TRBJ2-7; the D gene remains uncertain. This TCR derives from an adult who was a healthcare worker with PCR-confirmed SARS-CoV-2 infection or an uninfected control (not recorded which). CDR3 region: CASSPLLEGSEQYF. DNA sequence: TGTGCCAGCAGTCCCCTTCTTGAAGGGTCCGAGCAGTACTTC.